This T cell receptor beta chain was observed in a study of CD4+ T cells in melanoma. General study findings and limits: Diverse differentiation states were reported for melanoma neoantigen-specific CD4+ T cells. CD8+ T cell, macrophage and B cell function reportedly correlated with neoantigen-specific CD4+ T cells.

With regard to this clone: No antigen is known for it.

The repertoire was sequenced with immunoSEQ multiplex PCR; TCRdb's copy has only in-frame clones and lacks some. Altogether 15,000 to 20,000 clones are present, roughly 85% being singletons, with the ten largest covering approximately 5%. V shed 4 bases and J shed 1 base, with 9 bases lying between them. Germline CDR1 reads SGHVS; CDR2 reads FQNEAQ. This CDR3 has 14 amino acids. The source of this sequence is a human donor with melanoma. This sequence joins TRBV7-8 and TRBJ2-3; the D gene could be TRBD1 or TRBD2 (6 bases each). The sequencing sample was made of cells from a culture (not recorded whether cultured in vitro). The CDR3: CASSWRGGTDTQYF. The CDR3 nucleotides are TGTGCCAGCAGCTGGAGGGGGGGCACAGATACGCAGTATTTT.